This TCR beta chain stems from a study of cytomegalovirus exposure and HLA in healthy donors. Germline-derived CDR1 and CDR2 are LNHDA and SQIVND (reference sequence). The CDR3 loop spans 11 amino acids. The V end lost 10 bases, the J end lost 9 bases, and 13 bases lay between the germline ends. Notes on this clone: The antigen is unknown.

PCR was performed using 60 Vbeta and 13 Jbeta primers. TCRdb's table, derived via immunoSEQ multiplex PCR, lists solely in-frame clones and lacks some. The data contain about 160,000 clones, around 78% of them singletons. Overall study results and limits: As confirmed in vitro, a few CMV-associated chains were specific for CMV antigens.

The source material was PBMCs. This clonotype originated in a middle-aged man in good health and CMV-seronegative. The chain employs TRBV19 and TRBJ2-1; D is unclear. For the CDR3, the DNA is TGTGCCACCTCAAGCAACGTTGAGCAGTTCTTC. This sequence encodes CATSSNVEQFF.